This TCR beta chain originates from a study of patients with pleural tuberculosis. This clonotype was found many times. This CDR3 region has 15 residues. Between the trimmed V and J ends, which lost 3 bases and 0 bases, there was a span of 10 bases. CDR1 SGHAT and CDR2 FQNNGV come from the germline V gene. MiXCR, run by TCRdb on the reads, gives a single entry per CDR3 protein. The sample has 45,000 to 60,000 distinct CDR3 sequences; 5.5% to 8% are singletons. The clonotype comes from a human donor with pleural tuberculosis. The chain carries TRBV11-2 and TRBJ2-3; D is perhaps TRBD2 (5 bases). As DNA, the CDR3 is TGTGCCAGCAGCTTTGGCGGGCTTAGCACAGATACGCAGTATTTT. Translation gives CASSFGGLSTDTQYF.